Shown below are 23 T cell receptor beta chains from a single sample sequenced in a study of OX40 agonist ivuxolimab in advanced cancers. The table came from immunoSEQ multiplex PCR; TCRdb's copy has only in-frame clones and leaves some out. Here the sample spans roughly 49,000 clones, 60% to 80% being singletons. The sample was CD4+ or CD8+ T cells sorted from blood, taken in a trial of the OX40 agonist ivuxolimab. The source is an adult with an advanced solid tumor such as melanoma, head and neck, liver or kidney cancer.

This chain uses TRBV11-2 with TRBJ1-2; the D is unclear. The CDR3 length is 15 residues. Germline CDR1 SGHAT, CDR2 FQNNGV. V lost 0 bases and J 8 bases, leaving 16 bases between the germline ends. CDR3 in DNA: TGTGCCAGCAGCTTAGAAGGAGGTGCTGCGGGGGGCTACACCTTC. Its protein is CASSLEGGAAGGYTF. The variable domain in full, with the rest retrieved from reference TRBV11-2 and TRBJ1-2, is EAGVAQSPRYKIIEKRQSVAFWCNPISGHATLYWYQQILGQGPKLLIQFQNNGVVDDSQLPKDRFSAERLKGVDSTLKIQPAKLEDSAVYLCASSLEGGAAGGYTFGSGTRLTVV.

The chain carries TRBV27 and TRBJ2-7; 8 bases map to TRBD2. Per the germline V gene, CDR1 is MNHEY and CDR2 is SMNVEV (reference sequence). CDR3 length: 14 residues. With 6 bases clipped from V and 7 bases from J, the junction kept 11 bases outside the gene matches. CDR3 coding DNA: TGTGCCAGCAGCCTCGGGAGGGGGTATAGGGAGCAGTACTTC. Translated: CASSLGRGYREQYF.

The V call is TRBV19, the J call TRBJ2-7, with 7 bases fitting TRBD2. The CDR3 runs to 14 residues. Germline CDR1 and CDR2: LNHDA and SQIVND (reference sequence). V dropped 5 bases and J dropped 2; count of bases not matched to a gene: 6. CDR3 in DNA: TGTGCCAGTAGTCCACGGGACTACCCCTACGAGCAGTACTTC. Amino acid sequence: CASSPRDYPYEQYF.

V and J are TRBV2 and TRBJ2-2; TRBD2 aligns across 9 bases. J gave up 1 base and V 3 bases, and 0 bases lay outside the gene matches. There are 15 residues in the CDR3. Germline CDR1 SNHLY, CDR2 FYNNEI. The CDR3 DNA sequence: TGTGCCAGCAGTGAGACTAGCGGGAACACCGGGGAGCTGTTTTTT. Amino acids: CASSETSGNTGELFF.

The chain uses TRBV7-2 and TRBJ2-1; 9 bases agree with TRBD2. Germline loops: CDR1 SGHTA, CDR2 FQGNSA. V dropped 1 base and J dropped 15; count of bases not matched to a gene: 13. The CDR3 length is 15 residues. The CDR3: CASSLEGVSGSSPFF. The DNA of the CDR3 is TGTGCCAGCAGCTTAGAGGGCGTTAGCGGGAGTTCCCCGTTCTTC.

This clone was counted a few times. The gene calls are TRBV30 and TRBJ2-5; 12 bases are shared with TRBD2. Germline V gene data show CDR1 as GTSNPN and CDR2 as SVGIG (reference sequence). This CDR3 spans 15 amino acids. V lost 2 bases, J lost 4 bases, and 5 bases stayed unmatched. The CDR3 loop is CAWSLAGGVVETQYF. In DNA form, the CDR3 reads TGTGCCTGGAGTCTAGCGGGAGGGGTAGTAGAGACCCAGTACTTC.

The CDR3 reads CASSPGLAEQYF. In DNA, the CDR3 is TGTGCCAGCAGCCCGGGACTAGCGGAGCAGTACTTC. The chain joins TRBV5-6 to TRBJ2-7; TRBD2 agrees at 10 bases. Germline V gene lookup returns CDR1 SGHDT and CDR2 YYEEEE. The CDR3 totals 12 residues. The V and J ends lost 4 bases and 7 bases, in that order; junction bases with no gene match: 2.

As DNA, the CDR3 is TGTGCCAGCAGCTTAGGTCCCGATCGTAATGAAAAACTGTTTTTT. This gives the protein CASSLGPDRNEKLFF. The V gene is TRBV11-2, the J gene TRBJ1-4; D remains ambiguous. This CDR3 is built from 15 residues. Germline CDR1 reads SGHAT; CDR2 reads FQNNGV. Trimming left V 1 base short and J 4 bases short, with 10 bases between.

The gene calls are TRBV9 and TRBJ2-3, with 8 positions matching TRBD2. V dropped 0 bases and J dropped 4; count of bases not matched to a gene: 10. Germline V lookup: CDR1 SGDLS, CDR2 YYNGEE. This CDR3 is 17 amino acids long. The DNA of the CDR3 is TGTGCCAGCAGCGTAGTCGGCGGGAGGACTGTCGCAGATACGCAGTATTTT. Amino acids: CASSVVGGRTVADTQYF.

CDR3 bases: TGCGCCAGCAGCCTAGGGGACCTCTATGGCTACACCTTC. The encoded protein is CASSLGDLYGYTF. V gene TRBV5-1 combines with J gene TRBJ1-2, with a weak D call TRBD1 (5 bases). This CDR3 has 13 amino acids. CDR1 is SGHRS, CDR2 YFSETQ, per germline. The germline V and J ends were trimmed by 4 bases and 4 bases, with 11 bases remaining between them.

This chain connects TRBV6-1 to TRBJ1-1; D unresolved. Germline lookup yields CDR1 MNHNS and CDR2 SASEGT. The CDR3 is 13 amino acids. V lost 4 bases and J 3 bases, leaving 9 bases between the germline ends. The CDR3 protein is CASSGRHDTEAFF. Written as DNA, the CDR3 is TGTGCCAGCAGTGGTAGGCACGACACTGAAGCTTTCTTT.

CDR3 sequence: CASSPLAISYNEQFF. The CDR3, as DNA: TGCGCCAGCAGTCCATTAGCAATATCCTACAATGAGCAGTTCTTC. V gene TRBV4-3 combines with J gene TRBJ2-1; no clear D gene. Germline values: CDR1 LGHNA, CDR2 YSLEER. There are 15 residues in the CDR3. The germline V and J ends were trimmed by 6 bases and 1 base, with 13 bases remaining between them.

This clone has a single count. V is TRBV5-1 and J is TRBJ1-2; TRBD1 might be the D (5 bases). Trimming removed 0 bases at V and 6 bases at J, with 9 bases between. CDR1 is SGHRS, CDR2 YFSETQ, per germline. This CDR3 has 13 amino acids. In DNA, the CDR3 is TGCGCCAGCAGCTTGGAGGCAGGGAATGGCTACACCTTC. Amino acid sequence: CASSLEAGNGYTF.

The genes are TRBV2 and TRBJ2-1; TRBD2 matches at 8 bases. CDR3 length equals 12 residues. The V segment lost 7 bases and the J segment 7 bases; nucleotides outside the gene matches: 3. Looked up from germline, CDR1 is SNHLY and CDR2 is FYNNEI. The chain's CDR3 is CASKGLGNEQFF. DNA for the CDR3: TGTGCCAGCAAGGGACTAGGGAATGAGCAGTTCTTC.

This chain uses TRBV11-2 with TRBJ2-7; D uncertain. Trimming shortened V by 2 bases and J by 3 bases, and 17 bases separated the two germline ends. The CDR3 totals 16 residues. CDR1 and CDR2 (germline): SGHAT, FQNNGV. CDR3 coding DNA: TGTGCCAGCAGCTTACCCAATAAGTTCGCGGACTACGAGCAGTACTTC. Its protein is CASSLPNKFADYEQYF. The full variable domain, completed using reference TRBV11-2 and TRBJ2-7, is EAGVAQSPRYKIIEKRQSVAFWCNPISGHATLYWYQQILGQGPKLLIQFQNNGVVDDSQLPKDRFSAERLKGVDSTLKIQPAKLEDSAVYLCASSLPNKFADYEQYFGPGTRLTVT.

This clone has only a few counts. The chain couples TRBV6-5 to TRBJ1-2, with a weak D call TRBD1 (5 bases). Germline values: CDR1 MNHEY, CDR2 SVGAGI. The CDR3 extends over 14 amino acids. V shed 2 bases and J shed 2 bases, with 9 bases lying between them. The CDR3 loop reads CASSYRAGNYGYTF. The CDR3 DNA reads as TGTGCCAGCAGTTACCGGGCAGGGAACTATGGCTACACCTTC.

This sequence joins TRBV19 and TRBJ1-4, with D uncertain. Trimming left V 8 bases short and J 3 bases short, with 16 bases between. The CDR3 sequence is 15 residues long. From germline, CDR1 is LNHDA and CDR2 SQIVND (reference sequence). CDR3 in amino acids: CASGDSGGANEKLFF. As DNA, the CDR3 is TGTGCCAGTGGGGATTCGGGTGGTGCTAATGAAAAACTGTTTTTT.

The chain uses TRBV5-4 and TRBJ2-3; TRBD2 matches 7 bases. The CDR3 is 16 residues long. CDR1 SGHNT and CDR2 YYREEE come from the germline V gene (reference sequence). V shed 2 bases, J shed 6 bases, and the junction held 12 bases outside the gene matches. This chain's CDR3 is CASSLGLAAPPDTQYF. The CDR3 DNA sequence: TGTGCCAGCAGCTTAGGTCTAGCGGCCCCCCCGGATACGCAGTATTTT.

The chain combines TRBV11-3 with TRBJ2-3, with 7 bases identical to TRBD1. Germline V gives CDR1 SGHNT, CDR2 YENEEA. Losses at the gene ends were 5 bases for V and 5 bases for J; bases not matched to a gene: 10. CDR3 size: 15 residues. The CDR3 DNA reads as TGTGCCAGCAGCCCCGACAGGGATTTTGGAGATACGCAGTATTTT. Amino acids: CASSPDRDFGDTQYF.

The chain carries TRBV9 and TRBJ2-1; tentatively, D is TRBD1 (5 bases). Germline V CDR1 and CDR2: SGDLS, YYNGEE. V lost 0 bases to trimming and J lost 3 bases, with 10 bases between them. The CDR3 has 15 amino acids. CDR3 DNA sequence: TGTGCCAGCAGCGTAGCCCCGACAGTCTACAATGAGCAGTTCTTC. This gives the protein CASSVAPTVYNEQFF.

The rearrangement links TRBV5-4 to TRBJ2-4, with D possibly matching TRBD2 (6 bases). This CDR3 contains 16 residues. Germline V gives CDR1 SGHNT, CDR2 YYREEE (reference sequence). The V end was cut by 4 bases, the J end by 1 base, with 15 bases between. The CDR3 nucleotides read TGTGCCAGCAGCCTTAGCGGAGGGGTGGCCAAAAACATTCAGTACTTC. This translates into CASSLSGGVAKNIQYF.

The gene calls are TRBV2 and TRBJ2-5, with D possibly matching TRBD2 (6 bases). The germline CDR1 and CDR2 sequences are SNHLY and FYNNEI. There are 12 residues in the CDR3. Deletions cut 3 bases from V and 4 bases from J, with 6 bases between. CDR3 region: CASSERGETQYF. DNA of the CDR3: TGTGCCAGCAGTGAGCGGGGAGAGACCCAGTACTTC. The complete variable domain, with remaining parts taken from reference TRBV2 and TRBJ2-5, reads EPEVTQTPSHQVTQMGQEVILRCVPISNHLYFYWYRQILGQKVEFLVSFYNNEISEKSEIFDDQFSVERPDGSNFTLKIRSTKLEDSAMYFCASSERGETQYFGPGTRLLVL.

The J gene is TRBJ2-2, the V gene TRBV18, with a tentative D call TRBD2 (6 bases). The CDR3 is 16 residues long. V was trimmed by 0 bases and J by 4 bases, leaving 12 bases between them. Germline V gene lookup returns CDR1 KGHSH and CDR2 LQKENI. As DNA, the CDR3 is TGTGCCAGCTCACCACCGGGCGGAGGGTTCACCGGGGAGCTGTTTTTT. Its translation: CASSPPGGGFTGELFF. Filled out from reference TRBV18 and TRBJ2-2, the complete variable domain reads NAGVMQNPRHLVRRRGQEARLRCSPMKGHSHVYWYRQLPEEGLKFMVYLQKENIIDESGMPKERFSAEFPKEGPSILRIQQVVRGDSAAYFCASSPPGGGFTGELFFGEGSRLTVL.